This entry is about one T cell receptor (beta chain). TCRB CDR3 was amplified from 2 ug genomic DNA or less. TCRdb's table, derived via immunoSEQ multiplex PCR, lists solely in-frame clones and lacks some. The sample holds fewer than 85,000 clones, roughly 87% seen once. The sample belongs to a study of glioma-infiltrating T cells after dendritic cell vaccination. Overall study: Dendritic cell vaccination trial patients had either newly diagnosed or recurrent glioblastoma. The vaccine used monocyte-derived dendritic cells pulsed overnight with autologous tumor lysate.

The receptor comes from a human donor with glioblastoma. The source material was blood, sampled before dendritic cell vaccination.

The CDR3 sequence: CASSKYPRSSYEQYF. Written as DNA, the CDR3 is TGTGCCAGCAGTAAGTATCCGAGGAGCTCCTACGAGCAGTACTTC. The chain is built from TRBV6-5 and TRBJ2-7; D call uncertain. This CDR3 is 15 amino acids long. Trimming cost V 5 bases and J 0 bases, with 14 bases left between them. Germline CDR1 reads MNHEY; CDR2 reads SVGAGI.